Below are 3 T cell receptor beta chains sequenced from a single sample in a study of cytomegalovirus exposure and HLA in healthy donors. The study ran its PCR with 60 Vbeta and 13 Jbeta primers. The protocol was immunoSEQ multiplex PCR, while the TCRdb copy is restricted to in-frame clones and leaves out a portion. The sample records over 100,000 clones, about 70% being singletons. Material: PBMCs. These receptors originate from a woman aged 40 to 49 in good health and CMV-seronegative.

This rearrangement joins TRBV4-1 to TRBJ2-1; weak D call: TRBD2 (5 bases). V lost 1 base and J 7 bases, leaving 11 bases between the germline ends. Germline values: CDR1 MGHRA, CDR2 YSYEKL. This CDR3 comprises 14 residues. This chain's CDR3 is CASSQGASLNEQFF. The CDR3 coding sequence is TGCGCCAGCAGCCAAGGGGCTAGCTTAAATGAGCAGTTCTTC.

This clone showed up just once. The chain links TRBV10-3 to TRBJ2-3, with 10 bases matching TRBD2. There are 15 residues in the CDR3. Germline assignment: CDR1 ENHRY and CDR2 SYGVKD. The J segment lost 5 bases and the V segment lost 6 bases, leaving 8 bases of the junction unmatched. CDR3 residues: CAIRGLSGGIDTQYF. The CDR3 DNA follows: TGTGCCATCAGGGGACTTAGCGGGGGGATAGATACGCAGTATTTT.

CDR3 residues: CASSPQRGQPQHF. The CDR3 nucleotides are TGTGCCAGCAGCCCCCAGCGGGGCCAGCCCCAGCATTTT. This chain joins TRBV7-8 and TRBJ1-5, with D perhaps matching TRBD1 (5 bases). This CDR3 is 13 amino acids long. Germline CDR1 is SGHVS and CDR2 is FQNEAQ. The V gene lost 5 bases and the J gene lost 7 bases, with 12 bases spanning the gap.